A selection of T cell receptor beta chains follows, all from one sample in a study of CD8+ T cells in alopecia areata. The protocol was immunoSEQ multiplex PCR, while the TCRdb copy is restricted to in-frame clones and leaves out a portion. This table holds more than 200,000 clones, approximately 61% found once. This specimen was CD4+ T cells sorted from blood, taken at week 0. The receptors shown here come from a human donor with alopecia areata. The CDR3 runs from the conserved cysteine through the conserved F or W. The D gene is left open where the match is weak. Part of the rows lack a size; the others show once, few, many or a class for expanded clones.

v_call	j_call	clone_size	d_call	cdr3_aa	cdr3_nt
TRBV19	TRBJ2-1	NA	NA	CASKQNYNEQFF	TGTGCCAGTAAACAGAATTACAATGAGCAGTTCTTC
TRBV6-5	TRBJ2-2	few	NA	CASSFSRVAGELFF	TGTGCCAGCAGTTTCTCGAGGGTAGCCGGGGAGCTGTTTTTT
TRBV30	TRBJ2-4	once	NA	CAWSLPDKENIQYF	TGTGCCTGGAGTCTACCGGACAAGGAAAACATTCAGTACTTC
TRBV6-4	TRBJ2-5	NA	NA	CASSRQTQETQYF	TGTGCCAGCAGTCGGCAGACTCAAGAGACCCAGTACTTC
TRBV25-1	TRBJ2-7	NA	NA	CASSESRTTYEQYF	TGTGCCAGCAGTGAATCCCGGACCACCTACGAGCAGTACTTC
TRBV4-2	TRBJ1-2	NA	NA	CASSQQGLHSGYTF	TGTGCCAGCAGCCAACAGGGTCTTCACTCTGGCTACACCTTC
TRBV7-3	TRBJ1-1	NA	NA	CASSPRTERNTEAFF	TGTGCCAGCAGCCCACGGACCGAGCGGAACACTGAAGCTTTCTTT
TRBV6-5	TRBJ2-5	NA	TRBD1	CASSWTGGPETQYF	TGTGCCAGCAGTTGGACAGGGGGCCCTGAGACCCAGTACTTC
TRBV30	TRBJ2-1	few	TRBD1	CAWSRDRGNEQFF	TGTGCCTGGAGTAGGGACAGGGGTAATGAGCAGTTCTTC
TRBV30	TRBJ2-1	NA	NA	CAWTLGAALGEQFF	TGTGCCTGGACCCTAGGGGCAGCCCTTGGTGAGCAGTTCTTC
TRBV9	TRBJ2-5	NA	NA	CASSVDRTYQETQYF	TGTGCCAGCAGCGTAGACCGGACGTACCAAGAGACCCAGTACTTC
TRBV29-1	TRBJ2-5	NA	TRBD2	CSGGLLAGVPGTQYF	TGCAGCGGTGGGCTGTTAGCGGGGGTACCAGGGACCCAGTACTTC
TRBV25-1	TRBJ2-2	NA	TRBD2	CASSEPPFSGGDTGELFF	TGTGCCAGCAGTGAACCCCCCTTTAGCGGGGGTGACACCGGGGAGCTGTTTTTT
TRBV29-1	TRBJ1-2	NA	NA	CSVEFLAGTTNYGYTF	TGCAGCGTTGAGTTTTTGGCAGGCACTACGAACTATGGCTACACCTTC
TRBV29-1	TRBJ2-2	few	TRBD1	CSVARQGTGELFF	TGCAGCGTTGCGCGACAGGGTACCGGGGAGCTGTTTTTT
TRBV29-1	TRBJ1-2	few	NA	CSVASPSGYTF	TGCAGCGTCGCTTCTCCGTCGGGCTACACCTTC
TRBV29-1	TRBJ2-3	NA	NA	CSVQGTDTQYF	TGCAGCGTTCAGGGTACAGATACGCAGTATTTT
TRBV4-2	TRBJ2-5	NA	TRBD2	CASSQEWGRGGETQYF	TGTGCCAGCAGCCAAGAATGGGGACGCGGGGGTGAGACCCAGTACTTC
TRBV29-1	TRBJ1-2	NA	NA	CSVGAGADNYGYTF	TGCAGCGTCGGCGCAGGGGCGGATAACTATGGCTACACCTTC
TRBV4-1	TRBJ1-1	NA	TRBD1	CASSQQGQVAWGTEAFF	TGCGCCAGCAGCCAACAGGGACAGGTCGCTTGGGGCACTGAAGCTTTCTTT
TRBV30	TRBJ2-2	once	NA	CAWRWGAGELFF	TGTGCCTGGAGATGGGGGGCCGGGGAGCTGTTTTTT
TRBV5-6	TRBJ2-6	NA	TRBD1	CASSSTGLGANVLTF	TGTGCCAGCAGCTCGACAGGGCTAGGGGCCAACGTCCTGACTTTC